The entry below describes one T cell receptor (beta chain). This clonotype was seen a handful of times. Its antigen has not been determined. Base qualities are not recorded, but no much larger clone differs from it by a single base. Explained via the paper, the time point label denotes: sample taken at primary tumor resection. For TCR sequencing, whole RNA was extracted from tumor and nontumor lung tissue, or from cryopreserved PBMC samples, and no cell sorting was done. Samples were obtained from about 75 patients with early-stage, untreated non-small cell lung cancer from the lung TRACERx cohort. Patients were selected for TCR sequencing only if sufficient RNA was available from at least two tumor regions. These data come from a study of spatial heterogeneity in lung cancer (dated by TCRdb to between 2018 and 2021). Some background on the complete study: Beta-chain transcripts were consistently detected in greater numbers than alpha-chain transcripts, which likely reflects a higher abundance of beta-chain transcripts. At surgery, both alpha and beta chains were TCR-sequenced in about 200 tumor regions, fewer than 85 matched nontumor lung samples and a few dozen PBMC samples. Nonsynonymous mutation counts, determined by whole-exome sequencing of tumor tissue, were related to TCR repertoire features. In the raw uncorrected reads, each unique combination of TCR and UMI appeared more than ten times on average. The study quantitatively compared TCR alpha and beta repertoires across multiple tumor regions, matched nontumor lung and blood in non-small cell lung cancer.

Findings and caveats that apply to the study as a whole: Ubiquitous expanded tumor TCRs were detected in blood more often at tumor resection than at routine follow-up. Additional single-cell paired TCR alpha and beta sequencing was considered necessary to confirm, at a functional level, the hypothesis that regional TCRs recognize regional mutations.

CDR1 and CDR2 (MNHNY, SVGAGI) derive from the germline V gene (reference sequence). V is trimmed back by 7 bases and J by 8 bases, and the junction contains 14 bases that no gene match accounts for. The CDR3 runs 15 residues from the cysteine to the phenylalanine. Only CDR3 DNA remains: 45 bases, in frame from the first base. Libraries were prepared through 5' RACE. TCRdb shows the sequencer as NextSeq 500. The TCR library protocol attached a unique molecular identifier to each TCR cDNA molecule to allow correction of PCR and sequencing errors. The study's own analysis went as follows. Decombinator tools were used for TCR identification, UMI-based error correction and CDR3 extraction. TCRs above a frequency of 2 per 1,000, corresponding to the top 1% of the tumor frequency distribution, were defined as expanded. Each repertoire was subsampled 100 times to 5,000 TCRs, after which Renyi diversity was computed with the R vegan package. To build CDR3 similarity networks, amino acid triplet string-kernel similarity was used, and CDR3s were connected when their pairwise similarity was above 0.82. Clones were called with MiXCR by TCRdb after fastp trimmed the public reads at Q25, and only in-frame beta chains were retained. For every CDR3 protein sequence, its rows merge into one entry that carries the most common genes and DNA. What appears here as the V and J calls and clone size reflects TCRdb's work, not the paper's. Here the sample has some 17,000 distinct CDR3 sequences; 20% to 25% occur a single time. The biggest ten clones account for around a fifth of the sample.

Recombination linked TRBV6-6 to TRBJ2-1, with TRBD2 identical over 7 junction bases. Sequencing used PBMCs, obtained at surgery. The TCR was taken from a female donor with early-stage non-small cell lung cancer. The CDR3 here reads CASTRGGEGRHEQFF. The sequenced DNA is TGTGCCAGCACCCGTGGGGGGGAGGGCCGCCATGAGCAGTTCTTC.